Listed here are 11 T cell receptor beta chains from one sample, sequenced in a study of shared clonotypes between healthy human individuals. Here immunoSEQ multiplex PCR was the method, and the copy in TCRdb shows in-frame clones only, minus some. The table lists nearly 750,000 clones, just under 75% of them singletons, with 1.8% in the top ten. Specimen: memory CD4+ T cells sorted from blood. The subset denotes: CD45RA-negative fraction. The receptors were gathered from a woman in her 30s in good health.

V is TRBV7-9 and J is TRBJ2-1, with TRBD2 matching over 9 bases. The CDR3 has 17 residues. CDR1 SEHNR and CDR2 FQNEAQ come from the germline V gene (reference sequence). After removal of 2 bases from V and 0 bases from J, the junction contained 5 bases not matched to a gene. In DNA, the CDR3 is TGTGCCAGCAGCTTATCACTAGCGGGTAGCTCCTACAATGAGCAGTTCTTC. Its protein product is CASSLSLAGSSYNEQFF. Looking up the rest from reference TRBV7-9 and TRBJ2-1 gives the full variable domain: DTGVSQNPRHKITKRGQNVTFRCDPISEHNRLYWYRQTLGQGPEFLTYFQNEAQLEKSRLLSDRFSAERPKGSFSTLEIQRTEQGDSAMYLCASSLSLAGSSYNEQFFGPGTRLTVL.

The genes are TRBV6-6 and TRBJ2-3; D gene ambiguous. The germline CDR1 and CDR2 sequences are MNHNY and SVGAGI (reference sequence). The CDR3 has 13 residues. The germline V and J ends were trimmed by 7 bases and 1 base, with 9 bases remaining between them. The CDR3 sequence is CASTGLGTDTQYF. As DNA, the CDR3 is TGTGCCAGCACGGGTCTTGGCACAGATACGCAGTATTTT.

This clone was detected only once. The V call is TRBV5-4, the J call TRBJ1-2; no clear D. Trimming shortened V by 1 base and J by 2 bases, and 6 bases separated the two germline ends. This CDR3 is built from 13 residues. Germline loops: CDR1 SGHNT, CDR2 YYREEE (reference sequence). CDR3 loop: CASSLSGNYGYTF. The CDR3, as DNA: TGTGCCAGCAGCTTGTCAGGCAACTATGGCTACACCTTC.

J is TRBJ2-2 and V is TRBV6-1, with D unclear. The V and J ends lost 7 bases and 0 bases respectively, with 12 bases between them. Germline CDR1 is MNHNS and CDR2 is SASEGT. This CDR3 is built from 15 residues. CDR3 nucleotides: TGTGCCAGCATCCTCGCGGCCGCGAACACCGGGGAGCTGTTTTTT. Translating it yields CASILAAANTGELFF.

The chain has TRBV6-5 and TRBJ1-4; 7 bases are shared with TRBD1. This CDR3 is built from 14 residues. V was clipped by 6 bases and J by 7 bases; unmatched bases: 8. Germline CDR1 and CDR2: MNHEY and SVGAGI. The CDR3 loop is CASRPGQNTEKLFF. CDR3 sequence (DNA): TGTGCCAGCAGGCCGGGACAGAACACTGAAAAACTGTTTTTT.

To note about this clone: This same CDR3 is encoded by further DNA sequences in the sample. V is TRBV5-1 and J is TRBJ2-1; D not certain. Germline V lookup: CDR1 SGHRS, CDR2 YFSETQ. CDR3 size: 15 residues. V lost 1 base, J lost 2 bases, and 10 bases lay in between. The CDR3 spells CASSLSSGAYNEQFF. The CDR3 bases are TGCGCCAGCAGCTTGAGTTCCGGAGCCTACAATGAGCAGTTCTTC.

This clone turned up a few times. V is TRBV5-4 and J is TRBJ2-3, with a possible D match to TRBD2 (7 bases). The CDR3 sequence is 15 residues long. With 4 bases removed from V and 3 bases from J, the gap between germline ends came to 15 bases. CDR1 is SGHNT and CDR2 is YYREEE in the germline V gene (reference sequence). CDR3 amino acids: CASSTREQGTDTQYF. The CDR3 bases are TGTGCCAGCAGCACGCGGGAGCAGGGGACAGATACGCAGTATTTT.

A remark on this clone: Other DNA sequences in the same sample also yield this CDR3. The chain recombines TRBV27 with TRBJ2-7; no clear D gene. This CDR3 comprises 13 residues. The V gene lost 2 bases and the J gene lost 2 bases, with 7 bases spanning the gap. The germline V gene has CDR1 MNHEY and CDR2 SMNVEV (reference sequence). The CDR3 bases are TGTGCCAGCAGTTTAGGCAGAACCTACGAGCAGTACTTC. This codes for CASSLGRTYEQYF.

V gene TRBV5-1 combines with J gene TRBJ2-7, with D possibly being TRBD1 (5 bases). The V and J ends lost 0 bases and 6 bases respectively, with 10 bases between them. Per the germline V gene, CDR1 is SGHRS and CDR2 is YFSETQ. The CDR3 is made up of 13 amino acids. Written as DNA, the CDR3 is TGCGCCAGCAGCTTGGCCCCAGGGTCCGAGCAGTACTTC. Residues: CASSLAPGSEQYF.

This clone appeared a few times. The V call is TRBV28, the J call TRBJ1-1; 8 bases are shared with TRBD1. This CDR3 has 14 amino acids. The trim removed 6 bases at V and 5 bases at J, leaving 8 bases unmatched. Germline CDR1 MDHEN, CDR2 SYDVKM. Written as DNA, the CDR3 is TGTGCCAGCAGATTGACAGGGGATTTAACTGAAGCTTTCTTT. This translates into CASRLTGDLTEAFF.

The rearrangement uses TRBV11-2 and TRBJ1-5, with a tentative D call TRBD1 (5 bases). This CDR3 spans 15 amino acids. The V gene lost 0 bases and the J gene lost 1 base, with 7 bases spanning the gap. Looked up from germline, CDR1 is SGHAT and CDR2 is FQNNGV. This CDR3 reads CASSLEGASNQPQHF. The CDR3 bases are TGTGCCAGCAGCTTAGAAGGGGCGAGCAATCAGCCCCAGCATTTT.